This T cell receptor (beta chain) was identified in a study of T cell responses to AZD1222 COVID-19 vaccine. About this clone: Its antigen remains unknown.

This CDR3 spans 13 amino acids. V lost 2 bases to trimming and J lost 6 bases, with 8 bases between them. Study-wide results and caveats: At 160-218 and 743-854, vaccine-associated CD4 TCRs were dominant, and they spanned spike. Spike-specific TCR breadth and depth rose after two AZD1222 doses. White British people made up most donors, females outnumbered males, and clonal diversity was possibly underestimated. Scientists sampled the repertoires only once the peak T cell response had passed.

Assay used: immunoSEQ multiplex PCR; TCRdb lists only in-frame clones, some missing. The sample holds roughly 130,000 clones, approximately 92% seen once. The input for sequencing was peripheral blood, taken 28 days after the second AZD1222 dose. The sequence was obtained from an adult who received the AZD1222 COVID-19 vaccine. The chain links TRBV12-3 or TRBV12-4 to TRBJ1-5; no reliable D call. The CDR3 spells CASSLRVGQPQHF. CDR3 DNA: TGTGCCAGCAGTTTAAGAGTGGGTCAGCCCCAGCATTTT.